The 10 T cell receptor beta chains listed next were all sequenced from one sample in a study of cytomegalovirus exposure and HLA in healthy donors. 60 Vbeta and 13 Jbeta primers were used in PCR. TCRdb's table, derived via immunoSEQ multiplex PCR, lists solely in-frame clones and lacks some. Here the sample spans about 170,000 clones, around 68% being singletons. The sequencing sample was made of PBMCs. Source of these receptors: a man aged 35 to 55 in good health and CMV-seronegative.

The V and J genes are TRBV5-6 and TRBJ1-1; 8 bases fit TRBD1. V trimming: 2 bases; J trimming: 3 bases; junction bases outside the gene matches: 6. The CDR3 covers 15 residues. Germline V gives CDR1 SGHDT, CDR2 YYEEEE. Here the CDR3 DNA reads TGTGCCAGCAGCTTCGACGACAGGGGAGACACTGAAGCTTTCTTT. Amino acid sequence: CASSFDDRGDTEAFF.

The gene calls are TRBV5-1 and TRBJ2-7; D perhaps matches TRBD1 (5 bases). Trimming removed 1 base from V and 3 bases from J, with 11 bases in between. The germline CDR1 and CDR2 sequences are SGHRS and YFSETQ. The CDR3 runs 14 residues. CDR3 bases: TGCGCCAGCAGCTTGTTAGGCAGGGTCTACGAGCAGTACTTC. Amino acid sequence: CASSLLGRVYEQYF.

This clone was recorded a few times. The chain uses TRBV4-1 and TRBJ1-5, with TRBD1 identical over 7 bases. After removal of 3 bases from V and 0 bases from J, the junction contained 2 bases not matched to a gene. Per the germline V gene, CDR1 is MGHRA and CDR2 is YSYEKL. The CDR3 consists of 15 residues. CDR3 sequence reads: CASSQGQNSNQPQHF. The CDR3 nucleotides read TGCGCCAGCAGCCAGGGACAGAATAGCAATCAGCCCCAGCATTTT.

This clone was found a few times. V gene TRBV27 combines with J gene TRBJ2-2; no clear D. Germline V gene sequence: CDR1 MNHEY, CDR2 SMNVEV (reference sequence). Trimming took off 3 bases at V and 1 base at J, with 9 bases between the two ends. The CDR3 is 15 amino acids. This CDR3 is CASSLFPQNTGELFF. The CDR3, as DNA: TGTGCCAGCAGTTTGTTCCCACAGAACACCGGGGAGCTGTTTTTT.

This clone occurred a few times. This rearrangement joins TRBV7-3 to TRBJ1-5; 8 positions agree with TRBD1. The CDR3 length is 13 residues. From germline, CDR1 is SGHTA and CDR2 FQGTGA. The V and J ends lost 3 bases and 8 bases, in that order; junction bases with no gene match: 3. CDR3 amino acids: CASSFDRGEPQHF. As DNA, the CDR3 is TGTGCCAGCAGCTTCGACAGGGGTGAGCCCCAGCATTTT.

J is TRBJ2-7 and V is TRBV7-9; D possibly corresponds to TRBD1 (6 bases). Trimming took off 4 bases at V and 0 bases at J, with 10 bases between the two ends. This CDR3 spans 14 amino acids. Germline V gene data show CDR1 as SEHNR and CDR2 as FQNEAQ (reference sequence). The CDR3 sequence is CASSSTGISYEQYF. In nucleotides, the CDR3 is TGTGCCAGCAGCTCAACAGGGATCTCCTACGAGCAGTACTTC. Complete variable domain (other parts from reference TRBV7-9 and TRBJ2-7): DTGVSQNPRHKITKRGQNVTFRCDPISEHNRLYWYRQTLGQGPEFLTYFQNEAQLEKSRLLSDRFSAERPKGSFSTLEIQRTEQGDSAMYLCASSSTGISYEQYFGPGTRLTVT.

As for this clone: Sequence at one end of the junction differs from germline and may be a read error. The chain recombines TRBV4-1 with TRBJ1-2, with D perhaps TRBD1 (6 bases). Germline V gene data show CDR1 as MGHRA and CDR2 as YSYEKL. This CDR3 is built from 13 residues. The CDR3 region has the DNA TGTGCCAGCAGCCCCCGGACAGACTATGGCTACACCTTC. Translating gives CASSPRTDYGYTF.

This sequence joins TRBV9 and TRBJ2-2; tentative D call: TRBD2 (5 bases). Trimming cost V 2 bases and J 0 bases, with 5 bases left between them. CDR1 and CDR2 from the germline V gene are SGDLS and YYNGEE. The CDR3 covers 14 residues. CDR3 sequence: CASSVGANTGELFF. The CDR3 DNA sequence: TGTGCCAGCAGCGTGGGAGCGAACACCGGGGAGCTGTTTTTT.

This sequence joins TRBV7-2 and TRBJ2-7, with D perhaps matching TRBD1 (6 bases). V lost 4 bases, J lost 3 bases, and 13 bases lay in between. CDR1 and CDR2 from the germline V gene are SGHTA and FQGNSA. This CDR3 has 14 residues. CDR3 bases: TGTGCCAGCAGCTGGTCTACAGGGTTCTACGAGCAGTACTTC. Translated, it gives CASSWSTGFYEQYF.

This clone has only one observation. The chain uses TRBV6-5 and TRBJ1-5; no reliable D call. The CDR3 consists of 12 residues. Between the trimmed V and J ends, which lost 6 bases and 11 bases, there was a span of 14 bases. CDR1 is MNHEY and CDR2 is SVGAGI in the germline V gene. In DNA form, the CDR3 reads TGTGCCAGCAGCCGACCCCTCGGGGCCCAGCATTTT. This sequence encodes CASSRPLGAQHF.